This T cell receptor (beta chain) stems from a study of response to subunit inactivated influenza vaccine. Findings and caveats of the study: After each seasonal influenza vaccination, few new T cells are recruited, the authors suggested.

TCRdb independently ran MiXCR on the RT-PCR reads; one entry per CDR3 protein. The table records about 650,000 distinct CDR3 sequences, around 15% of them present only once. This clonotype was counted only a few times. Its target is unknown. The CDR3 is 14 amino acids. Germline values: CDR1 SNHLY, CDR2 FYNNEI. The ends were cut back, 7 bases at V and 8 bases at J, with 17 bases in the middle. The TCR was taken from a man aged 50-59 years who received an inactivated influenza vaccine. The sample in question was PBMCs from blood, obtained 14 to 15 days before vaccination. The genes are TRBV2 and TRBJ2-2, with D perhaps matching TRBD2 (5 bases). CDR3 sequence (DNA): TGTGCCAGCATTTGGAGGCCCGATGGGGGGGAGCTGTTTTTT. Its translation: CASIWRPDGGELFF.